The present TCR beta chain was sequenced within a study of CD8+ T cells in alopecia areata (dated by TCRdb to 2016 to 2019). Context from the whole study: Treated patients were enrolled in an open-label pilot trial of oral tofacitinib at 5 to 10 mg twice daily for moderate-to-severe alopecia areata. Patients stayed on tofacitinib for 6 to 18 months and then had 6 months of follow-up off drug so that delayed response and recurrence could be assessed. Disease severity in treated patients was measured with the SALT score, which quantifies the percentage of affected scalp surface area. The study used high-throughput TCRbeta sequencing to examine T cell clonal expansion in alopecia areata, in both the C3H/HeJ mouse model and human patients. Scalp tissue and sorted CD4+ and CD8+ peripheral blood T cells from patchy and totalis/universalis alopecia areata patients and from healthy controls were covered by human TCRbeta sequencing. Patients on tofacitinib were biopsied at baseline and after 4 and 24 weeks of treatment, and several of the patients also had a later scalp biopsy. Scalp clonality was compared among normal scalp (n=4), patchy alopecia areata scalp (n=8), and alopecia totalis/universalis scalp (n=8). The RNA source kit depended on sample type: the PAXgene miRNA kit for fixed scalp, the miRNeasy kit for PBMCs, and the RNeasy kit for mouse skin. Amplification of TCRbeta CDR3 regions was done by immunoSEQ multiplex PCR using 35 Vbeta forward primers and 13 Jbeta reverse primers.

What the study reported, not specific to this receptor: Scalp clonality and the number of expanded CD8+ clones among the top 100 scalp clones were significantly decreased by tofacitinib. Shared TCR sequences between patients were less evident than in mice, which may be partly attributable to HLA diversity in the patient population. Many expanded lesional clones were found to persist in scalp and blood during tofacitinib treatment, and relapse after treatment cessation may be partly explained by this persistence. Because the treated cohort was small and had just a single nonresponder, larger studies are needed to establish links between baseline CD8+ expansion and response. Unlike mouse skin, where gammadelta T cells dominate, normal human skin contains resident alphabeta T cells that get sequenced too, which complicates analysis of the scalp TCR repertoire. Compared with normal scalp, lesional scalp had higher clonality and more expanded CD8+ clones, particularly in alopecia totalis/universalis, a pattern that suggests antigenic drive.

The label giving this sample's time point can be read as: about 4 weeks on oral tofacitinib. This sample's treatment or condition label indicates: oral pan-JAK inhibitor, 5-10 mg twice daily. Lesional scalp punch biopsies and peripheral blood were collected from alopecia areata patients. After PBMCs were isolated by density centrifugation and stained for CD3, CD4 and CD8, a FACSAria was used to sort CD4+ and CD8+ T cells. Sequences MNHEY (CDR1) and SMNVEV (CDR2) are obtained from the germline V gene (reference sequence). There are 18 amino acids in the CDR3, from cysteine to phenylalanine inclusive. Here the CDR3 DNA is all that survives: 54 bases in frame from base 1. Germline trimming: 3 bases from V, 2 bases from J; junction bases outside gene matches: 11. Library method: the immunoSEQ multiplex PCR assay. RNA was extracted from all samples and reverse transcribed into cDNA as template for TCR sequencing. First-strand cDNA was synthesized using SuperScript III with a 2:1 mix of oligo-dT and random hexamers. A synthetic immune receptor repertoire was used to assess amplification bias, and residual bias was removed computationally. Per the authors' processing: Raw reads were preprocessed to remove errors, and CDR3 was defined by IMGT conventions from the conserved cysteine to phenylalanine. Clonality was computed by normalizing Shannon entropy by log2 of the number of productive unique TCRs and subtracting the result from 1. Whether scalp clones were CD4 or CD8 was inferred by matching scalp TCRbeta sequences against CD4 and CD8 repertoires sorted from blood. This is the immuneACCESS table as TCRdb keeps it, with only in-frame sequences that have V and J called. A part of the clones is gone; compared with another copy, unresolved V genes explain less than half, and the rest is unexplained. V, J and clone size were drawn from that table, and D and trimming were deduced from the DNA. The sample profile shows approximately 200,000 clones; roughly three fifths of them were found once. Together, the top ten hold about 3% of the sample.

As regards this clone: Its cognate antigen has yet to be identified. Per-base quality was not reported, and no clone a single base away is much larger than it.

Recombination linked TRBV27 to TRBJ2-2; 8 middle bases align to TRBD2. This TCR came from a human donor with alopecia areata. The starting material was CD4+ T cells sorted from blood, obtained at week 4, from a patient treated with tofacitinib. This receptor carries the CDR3 CASSLYSSGVYNTGELFF. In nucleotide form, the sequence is TGTGCCAGCAGTTTGTATAGTAGCGGGGTCTATAACACCGGGGAGCTGTTTTTT.